Following are 16 T cell receptor beta chains from one sample sequenced in a study of T-cell reconstitution after alpha-beta-depleted transplantation in children. Unique molecular identifiers were used in preparing the TCRbeta library. TCRdb recomputed calls from the PCR reads with MiXCR, one row per CDR3 protein. The data hold approximately 350,000 distinct CDR3 sequences, with about 14% observed a single time. The material sequenced was PBMCs, taken from the stem cell graft. The receptors were sampled from a human donor who donated a stem cell graft to a child with Fanconi anemia.

The genes are TRBV12-3 or TRBV12-4 and TRBJ1-5; D gene unclear. V lost 4 bases to trimming and J lost 1 base, with 14 bases between them. The CDR3 sequence is 16 residues long. The CDR3 loop reads CASSSSAILSNQPQHF. The CDR3 nucleotides read TGTGCCAGCAGTTCCTCTGCGATCCTGAGCAATCAGCCCCAGCATTTT.

There are many counts of this clonotype. This rearrangement joins TRBV9 to TRBJ2-1; 8 bases align to TRBD2. The germline CDR1 and CDR2 sequences are SGDLS and YYNGEE. V gave up 4 bases and J gave up 15 bases; unmatched junction bases: 9. There are 12 residues in the CDR3. CDR3: CASSPPGGPTFF. The CDR3 region has the DNA TGTGCCAGCAGCCCCCCGGGGGGGCCAACGTTCTTC. The variable domain in full, completed from reference TRBV9 and TRBJ2-1, reads DSGVTQTPKHLITATGQRVTLRCSPRSGDLSVYWYQQSLDQGLQFLIQYYNGEERAKGNILERFSAQQFPDLHSELNLSSLELGDSALYFCASSPPGGPTFFGPGTRLTVL.

The gene calls are TRBV5-4 and TRBJ2-1; tentative D call: TRBD2 (7 bases). V gave up 1 base and J gave up 6 bases, with 14 bases separating them. The CDR3 extends over 15 amino acids. In germline, CDR1 is SGHNT, CDR2 YYREEE (reference sequence). This CDR3 reads CASSLWRGGFNEQFF. The CDR3, as DNA: TGTGCCAGCAGCTTGTGGAGGGGGGGTTTCAATGAGCAGTTCTTC.

The rearrangement uses TRBV28 and TRBJ1-5; TRBD1 aligns across 7 bases. Trimming at V came to 7 bases and at J to 1 base, leaving 7 bases not matched to a gene. CDR3 size: 15 residues. The germline gives CDR1 MDHEN, CDR2 SYDVKM. CDR3 sequence: CASNPGGRSNQPQHF. The CDR3 coding sequence is TGTGCCAGCAACCCAGGGGGAAGGAGCAATCAGCCCCAGCATTTT. Full variable domain (missing parts from reference TRBV28 and TRBJ1-5): DVKVTQSSRYLVKRTGEKVFLECVQDMDHENMFWYRQDPGLGLRLIYFSYDVKMKEKGDIPEGYSVSREKKERFSLILESASTNQTSMYLCASNPGGRSNQPQHFGDGTRLSIL.

This clonotype came up a few times. The chain's CDR3 is CASSLGPDWRQPQHF. CDR3 DNA: TGTGCCAGCAGTCTAGGGCCAGACTGGAGGCAGCCCCAGCATTTT. The chain carries TRBV6-2 or TRBV6-3 and TRBJ1-5; D remains unclear. The CDR3 contains 15 residues. CDR1 is MNHEY, CDR2 SVGEGT, per germline. Trimming cost V 5 bases and J 7 bases, with 18 bases left between them.

This chain uses TRBV2 with TRBJ2-5; TRBD2 matches 13 bases. The germline gives CDR1 SNHLY, CDR2 FYNNEI. The CDR3 sequence is 14 residues long. The J segment lost 6 bases and the V segment lost 5 bases, leaving 3 bases of the junction unmatched. CDR3 in amino acids: CASSRLAGGQTQYF. The CDR3 DNA follows: TGTGCCAGCAGTCGACTAGCGGGGGGACAGACCCAGTACTTC.

This clonotype was detected a few times. The chain joins TRBV20-1 to TRBJ2-1, with D possibly TRBD1 on 6 matching bases. This CDR3 spans 15 amino acids. V was trimmed by 6 bases and J by 3 bases, leaving 18 bases between them. Germline CDR1 DFQATT, CDR2 SNEGSKA (reference sequence). The CDR3 sequence is CSAESPGTSYNEQFF. The CDR3, as DNA: TGCAGTGCCGAATCTCCCGGGACAAGCTACAATGAGCAGTTCTTC.

In this sample, this clonotype turned up a few times. The chain carries TRBV7-8 and TRBJ1-2; TRBD1 might be the D (5 bases). V lost 6 bases and J 0 bases, leaving 17 bases between the germline ends. The CDR3 sequence is 16 residues long. Germline CDR1 is SGHVS and CDR2 is FQNEAQ. CDR3 DNA: TGTGCCAGCAGTCTCAGTTTATGGGACGCTAACTATGGCTACACCTTC. It yields the protein CASSLSLWDANYGYTF.

The rearrangement links TRBV18 to TRBJ2-7; 7 bases map to TRBD2. This CDR3 spans 13 amino acids. Trimming removed 6 bases from V and 2 bases from J; junction bases left unmatched: 4. The germline V gene encodes CDR1 KGHSH and CDR2 LQKENI. The CDR3 coding sequence is TGTGCCAGCTCGAGCGGGAACCCCTACGAGCAGTACGTC. Protein sequence: CASSSGNPYEQYV.

The chain couples TRBV2 to TRBJ2-1; D may match TRBD1 or TRBD2 (5 bases each). V was cut by 11 bases and J by 8 bases, with 19 bases left in between. The CDR3 spans 13 residues. In germline, CDR1 is SNHLY, CDR2 FYNNEI. This CDR3 reads CAGRRDLADEQFF. CDR3 nucleotide sequence: TGTGCCGGCCGCCGGGACCTGGCGGATGAGCAGTTCTTC.

This clonotype was observed many times. CDR3 in amino acids: CASTSNPGAERYTF. The CDR3 DNA sequence: TGCGCCAGCACCTCCAACCCAGGGGCGGAACGCTACACCTTC. The V and J genes are TRBV5-1 and TRBJ1-2; D is possibly TRBD1 (6 bases). The V end was cut by 6 bases, the J end by 9 bases, with 21 bases between. The germline CDR1 and CDR2 sequences are SGHRS and YFSETQ. The CDR3 runs 14 residues. Combining the CDR3 with reference TRBV5-1 and TRBJ1-2 gives the whole variable domain KAGVTQTPRYLIKTRGQQVTLSCSPISGHRSVSWYQQTPGQGLQFLFEYFSETQRNKGNFPGRFSGRQFSNSRSEMNVSTLELGDSALYLCASTSNPGAERYTFGSGTRLTVV.

This clonotype showed up just a few times. This sequence joins TRBV2 and TRBJ1-2; D is uncertain. Looked up from germline, CDR1 is SNHLY and CDR2 is FYNNEI. V shed 3 bases and J shed 7 bases, with 6 bases lying between them. The CDR3 consists of 11 residues. CDR3: CASSDSGGYTF. The CDR3 DNA is TGTGCCAGCAGTGATAGTGGTGGCTACACCTTC.

The chain links TRBV7-9 to TRBJ2-6; 9 bases fit TRBD1. This CDR3 has 19 amino acids. Germline values: CDR1 SEHNR, CDR2 FQNEAQ (reference sequence). J was trimmed by 0 bases and V by 5 bases; bases with no gene match: 11. CDR3 sequence reads: CASSLGGQGHNSGANVLTF. CDR3 coding DNA: TGTGCCAGCAGCCTTGGGGGACAGGGCCATAACTCTGGGGCCAACGTCCTGACTTTC.

This clonotype was counted many times. The chain uses TRBV6-5 and TRBJ1-5, with 8 bases identical to TRBD1. This CDR3 spans 13 amino acids. The germline V gene has CDR1 MNHEY and CDR2 SVGAGI. V gave up 7 bases and J gave up 7 bases; unmatched junction bases: 6. For the CDR3, the DNA is TGTGCCAGCAACCTACAGGGGGGACAGCCCCAGCATTTT. This codes for CASNLQGGQPQHF.

This clonotype came up a few times. V gene TRBV5-1 combines with J gene TRBJ2-7; perhaps D is TRBD1 or TRBD2 (5 bases each). Germline V lookup: CDR1 SGHRS, CDR2 YFSETQ. The CDR3 covers 14 residues. Trimming shortened V by 3 bases and J by 3 bases, and 13 bases separated the two germline ends. The CDR3 DNA sequence: TGCGCCAGCAGCTGGGACCCGGAACGCTACGAGCAGTACGTC. This sequence encodes CASSWDPERYEQYV.

This chain joins TRBV4-3 and TRBJ2-2; D uncertain. CDR3 length: 14 amino acids. V was cut by 6 bases and J by 3 bases, with 11 bases left in between. CDR1 is LGHNA and CDR2 is YSLEER in the germline V gene. The CDR3 nucleotides are TGCGCCAGCAGTTCTCTACAGTACACCGGGGAGCTGTTTTTT. It encodes CASSSLQYTGELFF.